Each of the 30 T cell receptor beta chains below was sequenced from the same sample in a study of radiotherapy plus CTLA-4 blockade in lung cancer. The protocol was immunoSEQ multiplex PCR, while the TCRdb copy is restricted to in-frame clones and leaves out a portion. The sample contains approximately 25,000 clones, over 70% of which appear only once. The sample was peripheral blood, taken from a patient treated with radiotherapy plus ipilimumab. The source of these receptors is a human donor with non-small cell lung cancer that progressed on radiotherapy plus ipilimumab.

The rearrangement joins TRBV5-1 to TRBJ2-2, with 9 positions matching TRBD1. Unmatched junction bases numbered 4, after V lost 4 bases and J lost 3 bases. Per germline, CDR1 SGHRS and CDR2 YFSETQ. The CDR3 spans 15 residues. As DNA, the CDR3 is TGCGCCAGCAGCAGCCGACAGGGGGACACCGGGGAGCTGTTTTTT. This sequence encodes CASSSRQGDTGELFF.

This clone occurred a few times. CDR3 region: CASRKSSTDTQYF. Here the CDR3 DNA reads TGTGCCAGCCGGAAGAGCAGCACAGATACGCAGTATTTT. The gene calls are TRBV27 and TRBJ2-3; D remains ambiguous. In germline, CDR1 is MNHEY, CDR2 SMNVEV (reference sequence). Trimming pared 8 bases from V and 0 bases from J, leaving 9 bases between. The CDR3 has 13 amino acids.

This sequence joins TRBV6-1 and TRBJ2-1; 7 bases are a match to TRBD1. J was trimmed by 9 bases and V by 6 bases; bases with no gene match: 5. This CDR3 comprises 12 residues. Per germline, CDR1 MNHNS and CDR2 SASEGT. CDR3 DNA: TGTGCCAGCAGACAGGGGATGGGTGAGCAGTTCTTC. It specifies CASRQGMGEQFF.

The gene calls are TRBV7-6 and TRBJ1-6; 9 bases are a match to TRBD1. The CDR3 loop spans 16 amino acids. Germline trimming cut 0 bases from V and 7 bases from J; bases unmatched to any gene: 4. Germline CDR1 reads SGHVS; CDR2 reads FNYEAQ. The CDR3 reads CASSLAGGTGNSPLHF. The CDR3, as DNA: TGTGCCAGCAGCTTAGCGGGGGGGACAGGGAATTCACCCCTCCACTTT.

V and J are TRBV18 and TRBJ2-1, with D possibly matching TRBD2 (5 bases). The ends were cut back, 8 bases at V and 8 bases at J, with 16 bases in the middle. Germline-derived CDR1 and CDR2 are KGHSH and LQKENI. The CDR3 runs to 13 residues. The CDR3, as DNA: TGTGCCAGCCGCCCGGGGTCCGGGTATGAGCAGTTCTTC. Protein product: CASRPGSGYEQFF. The variable domain in full, completed from reference TRBV18 and TRBJ2-1, reads NAGVMQNPRHLVRRRGQEARLRCSPMKGHSHVYWYRQLPEEGLKFMVYLQKENIIDESGMPKERFSAEFPKEGPSILRIQQVVRGDSAAYFCASRPGSGYEQFFGPGTRLTVL.

This clone occurred a few times. V usage is TRBV4-1 and J usage is TRBJ2-1, with D possibly matching TRBD1 (6 bases). The CDR3 has 16 amino acids. Germline assignment: CDR1 MGHRA and CDR2 YSYEKL. The V end was cut by 4 bases, the J end by 7 bases, with 20 bases between. CDR3 amino acids: CASSPGARTVLNEQFF. Here the CDR3 DNA reads TGCGCCAGCAGCCCAGGGGCCCGGACAGTCCTAAATGAGCAGTTCTTC.

The rearrangement joins TRBV6-5 to TRBJ2-3, with 9 bases fitting TRBD1. Germline V CDR1 and CDR2: MNHEY, SVGAGI. After removal of 1 base from V and 5 bases from J, the junction contained 7 bases not matched to a gene. This CDR3 is built from 16 residues. Here the CDR3 DNA reads TGTGCCAGCAGTTACTTTACAGGGGGCTTAGGAGATACGCAGTATTTT. Its translation is CASSYFTGGLGDTQYF.

The J gene is TRBJ2-1, the V gene TRBV4-2, with 8 bases fitting TRBD1. V shed 1 base, J shed 7 bases, and the junction held 3 bases outside the gene matches. The CDR3 covers 14 residues. Germline values: CDR1 LGHNA, CDR2 YNFKEQ. The CDR3 spells CASSQGTGLNEQFF. The DNA for the CDR3 is TGTGCCAGCAGCCAAGGGACAGGGTTAAATGAGCAGTTCTTC.

DNA of the CDR3: TGTGCCAGCAGCCAAGAATACGGACAGAAAAACATTCAGTACTTC. Translating gives CASSQEYGQKNIQYF. This chain joins TRBV5-4 and TRBJ2-4, with a tentative D call TRBD1 (6 bases). From germline, CDR1 is SGHNT and CDR2 YYREEE (reference sequence). This CDR3 comprises 15 residues. The V gene lost 4 bases and the J gene lost 4 bases, with 15 bases spanning the gap.

V gene TRBV9 combines with J gene TRBJ2-5; 12 positions agree with TRBD2. Trimming removed 8 bases from V and 4 bases from J; junction bases left unmatched: 15. Germline V lookup: CDR1 SGDLS, CDR2 YYNGEE. CDR3 size: 17 residues. CDR3 in DNA: TGTGCCAGTTCATCTTTCGGACTAGCGGGACTCGGAGAGACCCAGTACTTC. It translates to CASSSFGLAGLGETQYF.

The chain recombines TRBV6-5 with TRBJ1-2; D might be TRBD1 (6 bases). This CDR3 is built from 12 residues. Germline assignment: CDR1 MNHEY and CDR2 SVGAGI. The V end was cut by 5 bases, the J end by 5 bases, with 9 bases between. CDR3 protein: CASSKGGYGYTF. The DNA for the CDR3 is TGTGCCAGCAGTAAAGGGGGGTATGGCTACACCTTC.

The chain carries TRBV9 and TRBJ1-1; D is possibly TRBD1 (6 bases). The CDR3 runs to 15 residues. The ends were cut back, 4 bases at V and 1 base at J, with 14 bases in the middle. Germline CDR1 and CDR2: SGDLS and YYNGEE. This CDR3 is CASSPRLGGNTEAFF. The DNA for the CDR3 is TGTGCCAGCAGCCCCAGGTTAGGGGGGAACACTGAAGCTTTCTTT.

The chain recombines TRBV4-1 with TRBJ2-7, with TRBD2 matching 11 bases. From germline, CDR1 is MGHRA and CDR2 YSYEKL. The CDR3 covers 15 residues. Trimming removed 6 bases from V and 5 bases from J; junction bases left unmatched: 9. In DNA, the CDR3 is TGCGCCAGCAGTCCTCTGACTAGCGGGACACACGAGCAGTACTTC. It translates to CASSPLTSGTHEQYF.

The chain recombines TRBV7-8 with TRBJ2-1, with D tentatively TRBD2 (5 bases). With 6 bases removed from V and 5 bases from J, the gap between germline ends came to 17 bases. CDR1 is SGHVS, CDR2 FQNEAQ, per germline. CDR3 length: 15 amino acids. The CDR3 region is CASRNRDLRHNEQFF. CDR3 sequence (DNA): TGTGCCAGCAGGAACCGGGATTTGCGGCACAATGAGCAGTTCTTC. Filled out from reference TRBV7-8 and TRBJ2-1, the complete variable domain reads GAGVSQSPRYKVAKRGQDVALRCDPISGHVSLFWYQQALGQGPEFLTYFQNEAQLDKSGLPSDRFFAERPEGSVSTLKIQRTQQEDSAVYLCASRNRDLRHNEQFFGPGTRLTVL.

CDR3 in amino acids: CASSLWGTPGNYGYTF. Here the CDR3 DNA reads TGTGCCAGCAGCTTATGGGGCACCCCAGGGAACTATGGCTACACCTTC. This chain links TRBV7-6 with TRBJ1-2; D may be TRBD1 (5 bases). The germline V and J ends were trimmed by 2 bases and 2 bases, with 15 bases remaining between them. In germline, CDR1 is SGHVS, CDR2 FNYEAQ. The CDR3 spans 16 residues.

The rearrangement uses TRBV28 and TRBJ1-1; a possible D gene is TRBD1 (6 bases). Deletions cut 6 bases from V and 3 bases from J, with 11 bases between. The CDR3 covers 13 residues. Looked up from germline, CDR1 is MDHEN and CDR2 is SYDVKM. The DNA for the CDR3 is TGTGCCAGCAGCCGTACAGGGTACACTGAAGCTTTCTTT. Protein product: CASSRTGYTEAFF.

This clone was counted between two and nine times. The chain joins TRBV2 to TRBJ1-2; 9 positions agree with TRBD1. Per the germline V gene, CDR1 is SNHLY and CDR2 is FYNNEI. This CDR3 contains 12 residues. V lost 5 bases to trimming and J lost 7 bases; unmatched junction nucleotides: 2. The CDR3 here is CASSSTGGGYTF. CDR3 DNA: TGTGCCAGCAGTTCGACAGGGGGTGGCTACACCTTC.

This chain joins TRBV2 and TRBJ2-6; the D is unclear. The CDR3 totals 14 residues. The V end lost 9 bases, the J end lost 0 bases, and 9 bases lay between the germline ends. Looked up from germline, CDR1 is SNHLY and CDR2 is FYNNEI. CDR3 DNA sequence: TGTGCCAGTCAAGTAGACTCTGGGGCCAACGTCCTGACTTTC. Encoded protein: CASQVDSGANVLTF. Variable domain in full (rest from reference TRBV2 and TRBJ2-6): EPEVTQTPSHQVTQMGQEVILRCVPISNHLYFYWYRQILGQKVEFLVSFYNNEISEKSEIFDDQFSVERPDGSNFTLKIRSTKLEDSAMYFCASQVDSGANVLTFGAGSRLTVL.

This chain uses TRBV27 with TRBJ2-3, with D perhaps assigned TRBD1 or TRBD2 (5 bases each). The CDR3 sequence is 14 residues long. V shed 4 bases and J shed 3 bases, with 11 bases lying between them. Germline assignment: CDR1 MNHEY and CDR2 SMNVEV (reference sequence). In DNA, the CDR3 is TGTGCCAGCAGTTCGCCGGGGCTGACAGATACGCAGTATTTT. Its protein is CASSSPGLTDTQYF.

The rearrangement links TRBV19 to TRBJ2-4; unclear D gene. The CDR3 is made up of 13 amino acids. CDR1 is LNHDA and CDR2 is SQIVND in the germline V gene (reference sequence). V lost 0 bases, J lost 6 bases, and 6 bases lay in between. The chain's CDR3 is CASSIDGVNIQYF. In nucleotides, the CDR3 is TGTGCCAGTAGTATAGATGGGGTAAACATTCAGTACTTC.

This chain uses TRBV6-5 with TRBJ2-4, with D perhaps matching TRBD2 (7 bases). V lost 6 bases to trimming and J lost 11 bases, with 17 bases between them. This CDR3 comprises 13 residues. The germline CDR1 and CDR2 sequences are MNHEY and SVGAGI. Here the CDR3 reads CASSQGGSGVQYF. The CDR3 DNA reads as TGTGCCAGCAGCCAAGGGGGAAGCGGGGTTCAGTACTTC.

This chain uses TRBV7-2 with TRBJ2-1; TRBD2 matches at 11 bases. V trimming: 5 bases; J trimming: 4 bases; junction bases outside the gene matches: 4. CDR3 length: 15 residues. Germline CDR1 SGHTA, CDR2 FQGNSA. Here the CDR3 reads CASSPIAGGYNEQFF. In DNA form, the CDR3 reads TGTGCCAGCAGCCCCATAGCGGGAGGGTACAATGAGCAGTTCTTC.

The J gene is TRBJ2-5, the V gene TRBV10-3; weak D call: TRBD1 (6 bases). Germline CDR1 reads ENHRY; CDR2 reads SYGVKD. The V and J ends lost 8 bases and 3 bases respectively, with 19 bases between them. This CDR3 contains 15 residues. CDR3 nucleotides: TGTGCCATCTCGACCGGGCCCAGGGGAGAAGAGACCCAGTACTTC. Protein product: CAISTGPRGEETQYF.

Regarding this clone: This specimen includes other DNA sequences encoding the same CDR3. J is TRBJ1-2 and V is TRBV20-1; D call uncertain. The CDR3 length is 11 residues. V dropped 6 bases and J dropped 8 bases, with 13 bases sitting between them. The germline CDR1 and CDR2 sequences are DFQATT and SNEGSKA (reference sequence). The CDR3 loop is CSASPAYGYTF. Here the CDR3 DNA reads TGCAGTGCATCACCGGCGTACGGCTACACCTTC.

There are a few counts of this clone. The chain uses TRBV14 and TRBJ2-7; D perhaps matches TRBD2 (5 bases). The CDR3 covers 12 residues. Trimming removed 2 bases at V and 4 bases at J, with 6 bases between. CDR1 and CDR2 from the germline V gene are SGHDN and FVKESK. The CDR3 spells CASSQRGYEQYF. The CDR3 region has the DNA TGTGCCAGCAGCCAACGGGGATACGAGCAGTACTTC.

This chain uses TRBV11-2 with TRBJ2-7; D call uncertain. Germline V lookup: CDR1 SGHAT, CDR2 FQNNGV. This CDR3 contains 13 residues. V lost 1 base and J lost 4, with 8 bases in between. The CDR3 sequence: CASSLALSYEQYF. CDR3 coding DNA: TGTGCCAGCAGCTTAGCTTTAAGTTACGAGCAGTACTTC.

This clone was observed a handful of times. The chain employs TRBV11-2 and TRBJ2-2; 8 positions match TRBD1. J gave up 5 bases and V 1 base, and 9 bases lay outside the gene matches. This CDR3 is 17 amino acids long. Germline CDR1 is SGHAT and CDR2 is FQNNGV. CDR3 coding DNA: TGTGCCAGCAGCTTAGTCCGGACAGGGTTGGATACCGGGGAGCTGTTTTTT. Residues: CASSLVRTGLDTGELFF.

This chain joins TRBV7-3 and TRBJ2-1, with 12 bases matching TRBD2. Unmatched junction bases numbered 6, after V lost 1 base and J lost 8 bases. The CDR3 is made up of 16 amino acids. CDR1 and CDR2 (germline): SGHTA, FQGTGA. CDR3 coding DNA: TGTGCCAGCAGCTTAAGCGTGACTAGCGGGAGCGATGAGCAGTTCTTC. It is translated as CASSLSVTSGSDEQFF. Based on the CDR3 plus reference TRBV7-3 and TRBJ2-1, the full variable domain is GAGVSQTPSNKVTEKGKYVELRCDPISGHTALYWYRQSLGQGPEFLIYFQGTGAADDSGLPNDRFFAVRPEGSVSTLKIQRTERGDSAVYLCASSLSVTSGSDEQFFGPGTRLTVL.

V usage is TRBV10-2 and J usage is TRBJ2-3; D is uncertain. CDR3 length: 11 amino acids. V was cut by 2 bases and J by 3 bases, with 0 bases left in between. Germline CDR1 reads WSHSY; CDR2 reads SAAADI. For the CDR3, the DNA is TGCGCCAGCAGTGAGACAGATACGCAGTATTTT. Translating it yields CASSETDTQYF.

The CDR3 DNA follows: TGTGCCAGCAGCTTGACAGGGGAGCGGGAGACCCAGTACTTC. This codes for CASSLTGERETQYF. The rearrangement joins TRBV5-5 to TRBJ2-5; 7 bases align to TRBD1. Looked up from germline, CDR1 is SGHKS and CDR2 is YYEKEE (reference sequence). Trimming at V came to 1 base and at J to 5 bases, leaving 5 bases not matched to a gene. This CDR3 is built from 14 residues.